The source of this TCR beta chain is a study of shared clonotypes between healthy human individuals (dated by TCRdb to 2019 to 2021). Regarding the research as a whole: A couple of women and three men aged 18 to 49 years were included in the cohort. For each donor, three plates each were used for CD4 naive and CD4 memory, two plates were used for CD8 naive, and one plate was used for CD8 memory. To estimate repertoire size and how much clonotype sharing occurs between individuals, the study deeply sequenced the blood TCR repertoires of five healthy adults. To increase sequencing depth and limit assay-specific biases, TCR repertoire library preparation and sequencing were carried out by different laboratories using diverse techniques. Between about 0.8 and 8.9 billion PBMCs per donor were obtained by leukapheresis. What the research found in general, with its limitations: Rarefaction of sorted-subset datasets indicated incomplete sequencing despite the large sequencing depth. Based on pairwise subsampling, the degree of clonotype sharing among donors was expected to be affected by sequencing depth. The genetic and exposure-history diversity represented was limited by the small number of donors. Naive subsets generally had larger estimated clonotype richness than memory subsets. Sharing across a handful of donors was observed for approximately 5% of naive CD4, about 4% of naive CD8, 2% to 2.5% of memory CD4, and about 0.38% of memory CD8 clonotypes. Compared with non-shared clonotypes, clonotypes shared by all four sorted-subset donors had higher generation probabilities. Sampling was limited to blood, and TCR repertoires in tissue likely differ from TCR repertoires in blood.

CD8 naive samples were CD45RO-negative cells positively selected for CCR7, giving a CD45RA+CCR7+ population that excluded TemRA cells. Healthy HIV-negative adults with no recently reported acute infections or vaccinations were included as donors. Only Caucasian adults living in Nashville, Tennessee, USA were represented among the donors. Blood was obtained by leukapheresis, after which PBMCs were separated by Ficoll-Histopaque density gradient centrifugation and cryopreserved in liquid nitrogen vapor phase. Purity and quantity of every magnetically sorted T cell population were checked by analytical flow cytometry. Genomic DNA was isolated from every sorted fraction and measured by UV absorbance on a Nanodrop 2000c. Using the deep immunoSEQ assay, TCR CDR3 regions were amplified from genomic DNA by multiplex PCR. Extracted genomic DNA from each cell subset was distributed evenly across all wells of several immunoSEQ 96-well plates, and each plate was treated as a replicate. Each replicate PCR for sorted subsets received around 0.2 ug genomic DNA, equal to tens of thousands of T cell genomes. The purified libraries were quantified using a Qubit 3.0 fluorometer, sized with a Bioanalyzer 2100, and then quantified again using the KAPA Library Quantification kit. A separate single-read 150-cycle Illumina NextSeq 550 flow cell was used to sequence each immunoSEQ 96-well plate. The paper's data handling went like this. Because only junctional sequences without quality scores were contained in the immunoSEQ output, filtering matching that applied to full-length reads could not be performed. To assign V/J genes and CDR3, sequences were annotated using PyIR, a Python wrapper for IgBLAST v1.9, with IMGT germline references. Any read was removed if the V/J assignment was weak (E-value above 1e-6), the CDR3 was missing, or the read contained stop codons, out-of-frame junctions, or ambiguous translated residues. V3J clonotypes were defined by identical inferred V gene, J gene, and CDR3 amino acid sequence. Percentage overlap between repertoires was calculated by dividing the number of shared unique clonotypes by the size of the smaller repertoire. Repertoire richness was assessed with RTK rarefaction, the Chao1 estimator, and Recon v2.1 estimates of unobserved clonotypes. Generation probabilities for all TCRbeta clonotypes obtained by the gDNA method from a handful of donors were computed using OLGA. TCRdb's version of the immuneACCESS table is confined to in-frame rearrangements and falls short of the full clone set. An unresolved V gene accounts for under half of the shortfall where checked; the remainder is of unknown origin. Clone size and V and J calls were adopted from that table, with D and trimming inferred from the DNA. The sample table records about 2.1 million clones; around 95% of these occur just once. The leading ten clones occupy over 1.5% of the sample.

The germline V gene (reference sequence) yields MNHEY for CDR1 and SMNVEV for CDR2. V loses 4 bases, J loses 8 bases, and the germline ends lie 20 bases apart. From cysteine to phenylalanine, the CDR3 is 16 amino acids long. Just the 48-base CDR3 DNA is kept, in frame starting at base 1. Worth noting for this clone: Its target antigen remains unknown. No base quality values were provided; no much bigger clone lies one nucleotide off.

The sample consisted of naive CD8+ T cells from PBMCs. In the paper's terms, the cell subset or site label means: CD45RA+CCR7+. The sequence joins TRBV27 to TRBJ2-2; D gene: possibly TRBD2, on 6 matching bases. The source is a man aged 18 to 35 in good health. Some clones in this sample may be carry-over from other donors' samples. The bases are TGTGCCAGCAGTTCCCCCGGGGGACCCGTAGGAGGGGAGCTGTTTTTT. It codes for CASSSPGGPVGGELFF.